Listed here are 21 T cell receptor beta chains from one sample, sequenced in a study of cytomegalovirus exposure and HLA in healthy donors. The PCR employed 60 Vbeta primers together with 13 Jbeta primers. Profiled with immunoSEQ multiplex PCR; TCRdb holds only in-frame clones, not every one. Counted here are about 200,000 clones, 75% to 90% occurring once; the ten biggest clones make up roughly 6%. Sequenced material: PBMCs. These receptors originate from a woman in her forties or fifties in good health and CMV-seropositive.

The chain carries TRBV29-1 and TRBJ2-1; 12 bases map to TRBD2. Germline V gene data show CDR1 as SQVTM and CDR2 as ANQGSEA. CDR3 length equals 14 residues. Trimming removed 1 base from V and 6 bases from J; junction bases left unmatched: 1. CDR3 in amino acids: CSVEGTSGTNEQFF. In nucleotides, the CDR3 is TGCAGCGTTGAAGGGACTAGCGGGACCAATGAGCAGTTCTTC.

The chain couples TRBV7-2 to TRBJ1-4; D unresolved. This CDR3 region has 15 residues. V was shortened by 6 bases and J by 0 bases, with 11 bases between the two germline ends. Germline V lookup: CDR1 SGHTA, CDR2 FQGNSA. The DNA of the CDR3 is TGTGCCAGCAGACTAACAACTGCAACTAATGAAAAACTGTTTTTT. This gives the protein CASRLTTATNEKLFF.

Notes on this clone: In the same sample, other DNA sequences code for this CDR3. This chain links TRBV4-1 with TRBJ1-5; D might be TRBD1 (5 bases). V lost 1 base and J 0 bases, leaving 7 bases between the germline ends. The CDR3 covers 15 residues. Germline-derived CDR1 and CDR2 are MGHRA and YSYEKL. CDR3 amino acids: CASSQGGYSNQPQHF. The CDR3 region has the DNA TGCGCCAGCAGCCAAGGGGGCTATAGCAATCAGCCCCAGCATTTT.

The chain carries TRBV19 and TRBJ2-2, with TRBD2 matching 10 bases. Germline V CDR1 and CDR2: LNHDA, SQIVND (reference sequence). V gave up 3 bases and J gave up 5 bases; unmatched junction bases: 12. The CDR3 is made up of 18 amino acids. CDR3 bases: TGTGCCAGTAGTATGGGGACTAAGCGGGAGGGCTGGACCGGGGAGCTGTTTTTT. This codes for CASSMGTKREGWTGELFF. The whole variable domain, remainder taken from reference TRBV19 and TRBJ2-2, is DGGITQSPKYLFRKEGQNVTLSCEQNLNHDAMYWYRQDPGQGLRLIYYSQIVNDFQKGDIAEGYSVSREKKESFPLTVTSAQKNPTAFYLCASSMGTKREGWTGELFFGEGSRLTVL.

This chain connects TRBV6-1 to TRBJ2-4, with D maybe TRBD2 (6 bases). V was clipped by 4 bases and J by 1 base, with 23 bases between them. The CDR3 consists of 19 residues. Germline CDR1 and CDR2: MNHNS and SASEGT. The chain's CDR3 is CASSVSGGVLYYAKNIQYF. For the CDR3, the DNA is TGTGCCAGCAGTGTCTCCGGAGGGGTTTTGTATTATGCCAAAAACATTCAGTACTTC.

The rearrangement links TRBV18 to TRBJ1-5, with D possibly TRBD1 on 5 matching bases. Trimming pared 3 bases from V and 7 bases from J, leaving 16 bases between. The V gene's germline CDR1 is KGHSH and CDR2 LQKENI. The CDR3 covers 15 residues. The CDR3 loop is CASSPAGTGEQPQHF. As DNA, the CDR3 is TGTGCCAGCTCACCGGCCGGGACGGGAGAACAGCCCCAGCATTTT.

The CDR3 DNA reads as TGTGCCAGCAGCTTAGAGGAGTACACTGAAGCTTTCTTT. Encoded protein: CASSLEEYTEAFF. The rearrangement links TRBV7-8 to TRBJ1-1, with no clear D. The CDR3 totals 13 residues. Germline V lookup: CDR1 SGHVS, CDR2 FQNEAQ. Between the trimmed V and J ends, which lost 1 base and 3 bases, there was a span of 6 bases.

This chain links TRBV28 with TRBJ2-7; D might be TRBD2 (6 bases). The germline V gene encodes CDR1 MDHEN and CDR2 SYDVKM. CDR3 size: 14 residues. The V end was cut by 6 bases, the J end by 3 bases, with 15 bases between. In DNA form, the CDR3 reads TGTGCCAGCAGGCTATCGGGAGCCCGCTACGAGCAGTACTTC. Encoded protein: CASRLSGARYEQYF.

This clone came up a few times. V is TRBV10-2 and J is TRBJ2-1, with 11 nucleotides matching TRBD2. The CDR3 consists of 16 residues. Trimming at V came to 6 bases and at J to 5 bases, leaving 9 bases not matched to a gene. Germline CDR1 and CDR2: WSHSY and SAAADI. The CDR3 DNA sequence: TGCGCCAGCAGGGGCTCACTAGCGGGGGTACACAATGAGCAGTTCTTC. Translating it yields CASRGSLAGVHNEQFF.

This chain links TRBV5-1 with TRBJ2-7; D possibly corresponds to TRBD1 (5 bases). This CDR3 has 14 amino acids. CDR1 and CDR2 from the germline V gene are SGHRS and YFSETQ. V was clipped by 1 base and J by 6 bases, with 14 bases between them. The CDR3 spells CASSLLQGKGEQYF. CDR3 coding DNA: TGCGCCAGCAGCTTGCTTCAGGGAAAGGGCGAGCAGTACTTC.

This chain connects TRBV30 to TRBJ2-3, with D possibly TRBD2 on 5 matching bases. The germline gives CDR1 GTSNPN, CDR2 SVGIG (reference sequence). This CDR3 has 13 residues. V was pared by 1 base and J by 3 bases, with 8 bases between. CDR3 sequence (DNA): TGTGCCTGGAGTGGGGGAGTAACAGATACGCAGTATTTT. It specifies CAWSGGVTDTQYF.

The V gene is TRBV5-1, the J gene TRBJ2-3, with 7 bases matching TRBD2. V lost 5 bases to trimming and J lost 2 bases; unmatched junction nucleotides: 5. CDR1 is SGHRS and CDR2 is YFSETQ in the germline V gene. The CDR3 has 14 amino acids. In nucleotides, the CDR3 is TGCGCCAGCAGTGCGAGCGGGAACACAGATACGCAGTATTTT. The encoded protein is CASSASGNTDTQYF.

The rearrangement links TRBV2 to TRBJ2-3; TRBD2 agrees at 10 bases. V lost 0 bases and J lost 4; bases outside the gene matches: 13. Germline V gives CDR1 SNHLY, CDR2 FYNNEI. This CDR3 comprises 19 residues. CDR3 coding DNA: TGTGCCAGCAGTGAAGCGTCTAGCGGGAGAAGGGTCCTCCCAGATACGCAGTATTTT. Protein product: CASSEASSGRRVLPDTQYF. The full variable domain, completed using reference TRBV2 and TRBJ2-3, is EPEVTQTPSHQVTQMGQEVILRCVPISNHLYFYWYRQILGQKVEFLVSFYNNEISEKSEIFDDQFSVERPDGSNFTLKIRSTKLEDSAMYFCASSEASSGRRVLPDTQYFGPGTRLTVL.

This sequence joins TRBV7-9 and TRBJ1-2; D not resolved. The CDR3 is made up of 12 amino acids. Per the germline V gene, CDR1 is SEHNR and CDR2 is FQNEAQ (reference sequence). Between the trimmed V and J ends, which lost 1 base and 5 bases, there was a span of 5 bases. The CDR3 here is CASSLGSYGYTF. CDR3 coding DNA: TGTGCCAGCAGCTTAGGGAGTTATGGCTACACCTTC.

CDR3 protein: CASSGGFPGNEQFF. The CDR3 region has the DNA TGTGCCAGCAGCGGGGGGTTCCCTGGGAATGAGCAGTTCTTC. The chain recombines TRBV14 with TRBJ2-1; D may be TRBD2 (6 bases). The CDR3 has 14 amino acids. Germline V gene sequence: CDR1 SGHDN, CDR2 FVKESK. V lost 5 bases, J lost 7 bases, and 15 bases lay in between.

The chain employs TRBV15 and TRBJ1-2; 8 positions agree with TRBD1. This CDR3 has 14 amino acids. Germline lookup yields CDR1 LNHNV and CDR2 YYDKDF (reference sequence). With 3 bases clipped from V and 5 bases from J, the junction kept 5 bases outside the gene matches. CDR3: CATSRGRQGYGYTF. The CDR3 DNA follows: TGTGCCACCAGCAGGGGACGACAGGGGTATGGCTACACCTTC.

CDR3 region: CASSLVAGGPKSEQYF. The CDR3, as DNA: TGTGCCAGCAGTTTAGTGGCGGGAGGGCCAAAAAGCGAGCAGTACTTC. The rearrangement uses TRBV27 and TRBJ2-7, with TRBD2 matching over 9 bases. Germline V gene lookup returns CDR1 MNHEY and CDR2 SMNVEV (reference sequence). This CDR3 is 16 amino acids long. The junction had 11 bases not matched to a gene; V was cut back by 2 bases and J by 6 bases.

The chain couples TRBV7-8 to TRBJ2-7, with TRBD2 identical over 11 bases. In germline, CDR1 is SGHVS, CDR2 FQNEAQ. After removal of 3 bases from V and 0 bases from J, the junction contained 1 base not matched to a gene. The length of the CDR3 is 15 residues. The DNA of the CDR3 is TGTGCCAGCAGCTTTCTAGCGGGAGGCTCCTACGAGCAGTACTTC. This sequence encodes CASSFLAGGSYEQYF.

The chain recombines TRBV7-6 with TRBJ1-6, with TRBD1 as a possible D gene (6 bases). Trimming shortened V by 2 bases and J by 0 bases, and 11 bases separated the two germline ends. The CDR3 contains 17 residues. The germline gives CDR1 SGHVS, CDR2 FNYEAQ. The CDR3 DNA reads as TGTGCCAGCAGCTTATCGGGGGGGCGCTCCTATAATTCACCCCTCCACTTT. Amino acid sequence: CASSLSGGRSYNSPLHF.

This clone came up a few times. This rearrangement joins TRBV5-1 to TRBJ2-3; 10 bases match TRBD2. After removal of 8 bases from V and 1 base from J, the junction contained 4 bases not matched to a gene. The germline CDR1 and CDR2 sequences are SGHRS and YFSETQ. The CDR3 has 14 residues. The CDR3 spells CASKGTSGTDTQYF. As DNA, the CDR3 is TGCGCCAGTAAAGGGACTAGCGGCACAGATACGCAGTATTTT.

This clone was seen a single time. The V call is TRBV18, the J call TRBJ1-2; D is possibly TRBD1 (5 bases). Germline assignment: CDR1 KGHSH and CDR2 LQKENI. There are 14 residues in the CDR3. Trimming shortened V by 2 bases and J by 2 bases, and 9 bases separated the two germline ends. CDR3 loop: CASSPGGINYGYTF. DNA for the CDR3: TGTGCCAGCTCACCAGGGGGGATAAACTATGGCTACACCTTC.